These 12 T cell receptor beta chains originate from one sample sequenced in a study of a mutant IDH1 vaccine in newly diagnosed glioma. Their antigens remain unidentified. Data came from immunoSEQ multiplex PCR; TCRdb stores just in-frame clones and leaves some out. The data hold some 40,000 clones, with roughly four fifths observed a single time. Time point specified: week 23, last vaccination. Every single dose of the vaccine, 300 ug of mutant IDH1 20-mer peptide, came with topical imiquimod. The sequencing used PBMCs, collected from a glioma patient whose treatment included an IDH1 peptide vaccine. These receptors were collected from a man aged 35 to 55 with glioma.

The chain carries TRBV11-2 and TRBJ2-4, with D perhaps TRBD2 (6 bases). V shed 5 bases and J shed 0 bases, with 11 bases lying between them. In germline, CDR1 is SGHAT, CDR2 FQNNGV. The CDR3 is 15 amino acids. CDR3 protein: CASSRREVAKNIQYF. CDR3 sequence (DNA): TGTGCCAGCAGCCGAAGGGAGGTAGCCAAAAACATTCAGTACTTC.

The rearrangement links TRBV7-2 to TRBJ1-5; perhaps TRBD1 as D (5 bases). Trimming stripped 5 bases from V and 1 base from J, with 12 bases between. The CDR3 is 15 residues long. CDR1 SGHTA and CDR2 FQGNSA come from the germline V gene. CDR3 DNA: TGTGCCAGCAGCCGGCAGGGTTGGAGCAATCAGCCCCAGCATTTT. Residues: CASSRQGWSNQPQHF. Together with reference TRBV7-2 and TRBJ1-5, the CDR3 gives the full variable domain: GAGVSQSPSNKVTEKGKDVELRCDPISGHTALYWYRQSLGQGLEFLIYFQGNSAPDKSGLPSDRFSAERTGGSVSTLTIQRTQQEDSAVYLCASSRQGWSNQPQHFGDGTRLSIL.

In this sample, this clone turned up a few times. V gene TRBV10-1 combines with J gene TRBJ2-7; D possibly corresponds to TRBD1 (6 bases). From germline, CDR1 is WNHNN and CDR2 SYGVQD (reference sequence). CDR3 length: 14 amino acids. Trimming took 4 bases from V and 2 from J, leaving 12 bases between them. The CDR3, as DNA: TGCGCCAGCAGTGCCAACAGGGTGACCTACGAGCAGTACTTC. This sequence encodes CASSANRVTYEQYF.

The V call is TRBV4-3, the J call TRBJ2-7; the match to TRBD1 covers 9 bases. Germline-derived CDR1 and CDR2 are LGHNA and YSLEER. The CDR3 sequence is 14 residues long. V lost 3 bases, J lost 2 bases, and 2 bases stayed unmatched. The CDR3 loop is CASSQDRGTYEQYF. Written as DNA, the CDR3 is TGCGCCAGCAGCCAGGACAGGGGCACCTACGAGCAGTACTTC.

This CDR3 reads CASSRTGTGVIDTQYF. The DNA of the CDR3 is TGTGCCAGCTCTCGCACCGGGACAGGGGTTATAGATACGCAGTATTTT. The rearrangement joins TRBV18 to TRBJ2-3, with 10 bases lining up with TRBD1. Germline assignment: CDR1 KGHSH and CDR2 LQKENI. V lost 6 bases and J lost 5; bases outside the gene matches: 11. The CDR3 covers 16 residues. The full variable domain, with the rest looked up from reference TRBV18 and TRBJ2-3, is NAGVMQNPRHLVRRRGQEARLRCSPMKGHSHVYWYRQLPEEGLKFMVYLQKENIIDESGMPKERFSAEFPKEGPSILRIQQVVRGDSAAYFCASSRTGTGVIDTQYFGPGTRLTVL.

The rearrangement links TRBV19 to TRBJ2-2; the match to TRBD1 covers 7 bases. V lost 5 bases and J lost 4; bases outside the gene matches: 7. Germline assignment: CDR1 LNHDA and CDR2 SQIVND (reference sequence). This CDR3 is built from 15 residues. CDR3 nucleotide sequence: TGTGCCAGTAGTCCTCGGACAGGCAGCACCGGGGAGCTGTTTTTT. It encodes CASSPRTGSTGELFF.

The chain is built from TRBV19 and TRBJ1-5, with D unresolved. V was pared by 9 bases and J by 2 bases, with 11 bases between. From germline, CDR1 is LNHDA and CDR2 SQIVND (reference sequence). The CDR3 is 13 residues long. CDR3 DNA: TGTGCCAGCTCCCTGCTGGGCAATCAGCCCCAGCATTTT. This encodes CASSLLGNQPQHF. Variable domain in full (rest from reference TRBV19 and TRBJ1-5): DGGITQSPKYLFRKEGQNVTLSCEQNLNHDAMYWYRQDPGQGLRLIYYSQIVNDFQKGDIAEGYSVSREKKESFPLTVTSAQKNPTAFYLCASSLLGNQPQHFGDGTRLSIL.

The chain has TRBV27 and TRBJ1-1; D uncertain. Germline V gene lookup returns CDR1 MNHEY and CDR2 SMNVEV (reference sequence). V dropped 2 bases and J dropped 6 bases, with 16 bases sitting between them. This CDR3 has 15 amino acids. The CDR3, as DNA: TGTGCCAGCAGTTTAATTTCTGGGCGCGGAGCTGAAGCTTTCTTT. This codes for CASSLISGRGAEAFF.

This clone has just one count. The J gene is TRBJ1-2, the V gene TRBV19, with TRBD1 identical over 8 bases. The CDR3 is 13 residues long. With V trimmed by 3 bases and J by 6 bases, 3 bases remained unmatched. Germline V gives CDR1 LNHDA, CDR2 SQIVND (reference sequence). The CDR3 protein is CASSMGQVDGYTF. The DNA of the CDR3 is TGTGCCAGTAGTATGGGACAGGTGGATGGCTACACCTTC.

With respect to this clone: The sample contains more than one DNA sequence encoding this CDR3. The chain couples TRBV11-1 to TRBJ1-1; D call uncertain. Germline V gene sequence: CDR1 SGHAT, CDR2 FQDESV (reference sequence). CDR3 size: 12 residues. V was trimmed by 2 bases and J by 2 bases, leaving 3 bases between them. CDR3 residues: CASSLSNTEAFF. In DNA, the CDR3 is TGTGCCAGCAGCTTATCAAACACTGAAGCTTTCTTT.

The V and J genes are TRBV2 and TRBJ1-6; TRBD1 matches at 9 bases. With V trimmed by 6 bases and J by 10 bases, 7 bases remained unmatched. The CDR3 sequence is 14 residues long. Looked up from germline, CDR1 is SNHLY and CDR2 is FYNNEI. The CDR3 loop is CASRETGGWSPLHF. CDR3 in DNA: TGTGCCAGCAGAGAGACAGGGGGGTGGTCACCCCTCCACTTT.

V gene TRBV12-5 combines with J gene TRBJ2-7, with TRBD2 identical over 11 bases. The CDR3 consists of 14 residues. Looked up from germline, CDR1 is LGHNT and CDR2 is FRNRAP. The J segment lost 6 bases and the V segment lost 3 bases, leaving 4 bases of the junction unmatched. In nucleotides, the CDR3 is TGTGCTAGTGGTTTTAGCGGGGGGGCCGGCGAGCAGTACTTC. This gives the protein CASGFSGGAGEQYF.